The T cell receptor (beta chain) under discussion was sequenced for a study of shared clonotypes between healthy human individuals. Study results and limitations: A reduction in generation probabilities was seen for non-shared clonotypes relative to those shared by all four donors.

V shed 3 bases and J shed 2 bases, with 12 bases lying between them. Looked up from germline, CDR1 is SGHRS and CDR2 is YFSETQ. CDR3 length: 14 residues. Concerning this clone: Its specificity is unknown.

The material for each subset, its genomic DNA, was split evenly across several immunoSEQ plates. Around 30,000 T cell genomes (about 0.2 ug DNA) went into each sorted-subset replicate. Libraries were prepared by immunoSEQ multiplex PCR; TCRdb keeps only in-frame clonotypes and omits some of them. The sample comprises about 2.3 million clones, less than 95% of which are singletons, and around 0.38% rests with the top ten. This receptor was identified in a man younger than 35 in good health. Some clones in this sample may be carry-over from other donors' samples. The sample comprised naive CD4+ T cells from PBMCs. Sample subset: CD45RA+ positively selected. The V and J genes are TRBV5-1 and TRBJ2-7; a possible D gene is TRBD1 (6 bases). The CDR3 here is CASSSNRVPYEQYF. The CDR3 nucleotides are TGCGCCAGCAGCTCTAACAGGGTACCCTACGAGCAGTACTTC. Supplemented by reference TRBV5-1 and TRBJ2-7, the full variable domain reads KAGVTQTPRYLIKTRGQQVTLSCSPISGHRSVSWYQQTPGQGLQFLFEYFSETQRNKGNFPGRFSGRQFSNSRSEMNVSTLELGDSALYLCASSSNRVPYEQYFGPGTRLTVT.